This TCR beta chain derives from a study of cytomegalovirus exposure and HLA in healthy donors. Study-wide results and limits: Three chains linked to CMV were shown in vitro to be specific for CMV antigens. Cytomegalovirus-associated TCR beta chains were listed, numbering approximately 150.

Germline-derived CDR1 and CDR2 are SGDLS and YYNGEE. This CDR3 region has 16 residues. V gave up 0 bases and J gave up 1 base, with 12 bases separating them. Measured with immunoSEQ multiplex PCR; TCRdb has only the in-frame clones, and not every one. The repertoire holds roughly 68,000 clones, with over 95% as singletons. With regard to this clone: The antigen is undetermined.

This chain uses TRBV9 with TRBJ2-3; D is possibly TRBD2 (7 bases). The clonotype originates from a man between 18 and 29 years old in good health and CMV-seronegative. Source material: PBMCs. The CDR3 here is CASSVGGGQGTDTQYF. For the CDR3, the DNA is TGTGCCAGCAGCGTAGGGGGGGGGCAAGGCACAGATACGCAGTATTTT.